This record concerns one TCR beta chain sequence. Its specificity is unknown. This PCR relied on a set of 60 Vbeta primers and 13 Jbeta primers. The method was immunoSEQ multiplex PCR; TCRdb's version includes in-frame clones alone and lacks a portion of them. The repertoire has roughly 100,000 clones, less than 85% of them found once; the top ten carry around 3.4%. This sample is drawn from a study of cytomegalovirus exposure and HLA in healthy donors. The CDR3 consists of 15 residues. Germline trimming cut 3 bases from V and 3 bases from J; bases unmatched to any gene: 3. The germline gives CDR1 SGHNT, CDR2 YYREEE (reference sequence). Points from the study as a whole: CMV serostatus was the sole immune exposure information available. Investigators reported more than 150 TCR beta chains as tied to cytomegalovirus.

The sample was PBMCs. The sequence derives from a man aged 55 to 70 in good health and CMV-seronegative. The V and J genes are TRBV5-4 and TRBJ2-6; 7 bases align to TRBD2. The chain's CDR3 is CASSYGGSGANVLTF. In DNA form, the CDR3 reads TGTGCCAGCAGCTACGGGGGGAGTGGGGCCAACGTCCTGACTTTC.